The 11 T cell receptor beta chains reported below all come from one sample, sequenced in a study of blood T cell repertoires in COVID-19. Method: immunoSEQ multiplex PCR; TCRdb's copy keeps in-frame clones and lacks some. Among 120,000 to 150,000 clones listed, approximately 84% were seen once. The material sequenced was peripheral blood. Every receptor here comes from a human donor in a cohort sampled during active COVID-19.

The V call is TRBV3-1 (or the pseudogene TRBV3-2), the J call TRBJ1-2, with D tentatively TRBD1 (6 bases). Germline loops: CDR1 LGHDT, CDR2 YNNKEL (reference sequence). The CDR3 extends over 13 amino acids. With 6 bases removed from V and 2 bases from J, the gap between germline ends came to 10 bases. The CDR3 DNA follows: TGTGCCAGCAGAAACAGGGCCAACTATGGCTACACCTTC. This gives the protein CASRNRANYGYTF.

The chain recombines TRBV27 with TRBJ1-2; 11 bases map to TRBD1. J lost 5 bases, V lost 6 bases, and 5 bases had no gene match. CDR1 is MNHEY and CDR2 is SMNVEV in the germline V gene (reference sequence). This CDR3 comprises 14 residues. Here the CDR3 DNA reads TGTGCCAGCAGGCCGGACAGGGGGCAATATGGCTACACCTTC. Its protein is CASRPDRGQYGYTF.

The rearrangement links TRBV3-1 (or the pseudogene TRBV3-2) to TRBJ1-1; D is undetermined. Per germline, CDR1 LGHDT and CDR2 YNNKEL (reference sequence). CDR3 length: 11 residues. Trimming cost V 4 bases and J 4 bases, with 4 bases left between them. This chain's CDR3 is CASSRGTEAFF. CDR3 in DNA: TGTGCCAGCAGCCGCGGCACTGAAGCTTTCTTT.

V gene TRBV7-9 combines with J gene TRBJ2-1; D is possibly TRBD2 (5 bases). This CDR3 spans 12 amino acids. From germline, CDR1 is SEHNR and CDR2 FQNEAQ (reference sequence). Trimming shortened V by 3 bases and J by 10 bases, and 10 bases separated the two germline ends. The CDR3 region has the DNA TGTGCCAGCAGCTTTGAGGGCGGGGAGCAGTTCTTC. This sequence encodes CASSFEGGEQFF.

The V and J genes are TRBV6-5 and TRBJ1-1; D is undetermined. The CDR3 is made up of 13 amino acids. CDR1 MNHEY and CDR2 SVGAGI come from the germline V gene. The V gene lost 6 bases and the J gene lost 1 base, with 9 bases spanning the gap. The CDR3 here is CASSLQTNTEAFF. The CDR3 bases are TGTGCCAGCAGCCTACAGACGAACACTGAAGCTTTCTTT.

The V and J genes are TRBV19 and TRBJ1-1, with 7 bases identical to TRBD1. CDR1 and CDR2 from the germline V gene are LNHDA and SQIVND (reference sequence). The CDR3 has 15 residues. V lost 3 bases, J lost 5 bases, and 9 bases stayed unmatched. CDR3 nucleotides: TGTGCCAGTAGTATCTACGAGACAGGGCTAACTGAAGCTTTCTTT. Amino acid sequence: CASSIYETGLTEAFF.

V gene TRBV5-5 combines with J gene TRBJ2-3; D ambiguous. Trimming took off 4 bases at V and 5 bases at J, with 14 bases between the two ends. The length of the CDR3 is 14 residues. CDR1 SGHKS and CDR2 YYEKEE come from the germline V gene (reference sequence). CDR3 in DNA: TGTGCCAGCAGCCGAGATATACGATTAGATACGCAGTATTTT. Residues: CASSRDIRLDTQYF.

The genes are TRBV6-1 and TRBJ1-6; no reliable D call. V gave up 1 base and J gave up 0 bases, with 7 bases separating them. The CDR3 spans 16 residues. CDR1 and CDR2 (germline): MNHNS, SASEGT. The CDR3 DNA sequence: TGTGCCAGCAGTGAAGGGGCAAGCTCCTATAATTCACCCCTCCACTTT. It encodes CASSEGASSYNSPLHF.

The chain combines TRBV30 with TRBJ2-2; 13 bases are shared with TRBD2. Trimming took 0 bases from V and 4 from J; bases not matched to a gene: 8. In germline, CDR1 is GTSNPN, CDR2 SVGIG (reference sequence). This CDR3 contains 18 residues. CDR3 nucleotide sequence: TGTGCCTGGAGTGTACTAGCGGGAGGGCCCTCAATCACCGGGGAGCTGTTTTTT. Translated, it gives CAWSVLAGGPSITGELFF.

This rearrangement joins TRBV7-3 to TRBJ2-7; D is undetermined. Trimming stripped 5 bases from V and 6 bases from J, with 20 bases between. The CDR3 loop spans 15 amino acids. Per germline, CDR1 SGHTA and CDR2 FQGTGA. Here the CDR3 DNA reads TGTGCCAGCAGCCCCTCCGCCCCGCGTATTGGCGAGCAGTACGTC. Protein product: CASSPSAPRIGEQYV.

This clone was detected only a few times. Other DNA variants within this sample encode the same CDR3. CDR3 coding DNA: TGCAGCGTCGCGGACAGGGGAACTGAAGCTTTCTTT. Amino acid sequence: CSVADRGTEAFF. This chain uses TRBV29-1 with TRBJ1-1; TRBD1 matches at 9 bases. CDR3 length equals 12 residues. V lost 6 bases and J lost 5; bases outside the gene matches: 4. CDR1 is SQVTM and CDR2 is ANQGSEA in the germline V gene. The variable domain in full, completed from reference TRBV29-1 and TRBJ1-1, reads SAVISQKPSRDICQRGTSLTIQCQVDSQVTMMFWYRQQPGQSLTLIATANQGSEATYESGFVIDKFPISRPNLTFSTLTVSNMSPEDSSIYLCSVADRGTEAFFGQGTRLTVV.